This T cell receptor (beta chain) was documented in a study of blood T cell repertoires in COVID-19. Study-wide background: In each case, the material was cDNA or gDNA derived from T cells, B-cell-depleted T cells, or PBMCs.

Germline V lookup: CDR1 MNHEY, CDR2 SMNVEV (reference sequence). V shed 8 bases, J shed 6 bases, and the junction held 16 bases outside the gene matches. This CDR3 is 16 amino acids long. Authors' methods: The assay estimated nucleated cells by amplifying reference gene primers. Clones were sequenced by immunoSEQ multiplex PCR, and TCRdb holds only the in-frame ones, with some missing. V and J calls and clone size follow that table, whereas D and trimming were derived from the DNA. Among some 130,000 clones listed, approximately 84% were seen once. The TCR comes from a woman aged 80 or over with acute or convalescent COVID-19. The J gene is TRBJ1-2, the V gene TRBV27, with 9 positions matching TRBD1. The specimen was peripheral blood. The CDR3 loop reads CASRILPGQGNNGYTF. In DNA form, the CDR3 reads TGTGCCAGCCGAATCTTACCGGGACAGGGCAACAATGGCTACACCTTC.